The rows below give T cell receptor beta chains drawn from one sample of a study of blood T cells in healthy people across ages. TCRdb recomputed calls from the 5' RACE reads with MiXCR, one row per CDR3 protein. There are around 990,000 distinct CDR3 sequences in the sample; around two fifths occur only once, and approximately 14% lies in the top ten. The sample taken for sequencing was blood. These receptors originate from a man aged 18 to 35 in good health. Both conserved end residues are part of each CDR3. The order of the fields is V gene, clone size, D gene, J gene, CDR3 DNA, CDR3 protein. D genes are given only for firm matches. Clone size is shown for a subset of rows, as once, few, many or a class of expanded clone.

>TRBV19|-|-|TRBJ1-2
TGTGCCAGTAGTATTGGACAGAGCGGTGGCTACACCTTC
CASSIGQSGGYTF
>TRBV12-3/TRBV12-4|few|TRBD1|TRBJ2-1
TGTGCCAGCAGTTTGGGGACAGGGTCCAATGAGCAGTTCTTC
CASSLGTGSNEQFF
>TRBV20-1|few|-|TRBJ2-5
TGCAGTGCTAGAGAGGTTGGGGAGACCCAGTACTTC
CSAREVGETQYF
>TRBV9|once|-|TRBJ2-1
TGTGCCAGCAGCGCTATACGGGGTGGTGAGCAGTTCTTC
CASSAIRGGEQFF
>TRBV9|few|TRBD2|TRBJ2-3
TGTGCCAGCAGCGTAGGGACTAGCGCCTACACAGATACGCAGTATTTT
CASSVGTSAYTDTQYF
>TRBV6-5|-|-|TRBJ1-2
TGTGCCAGCAGTTATCGGCGGGCAGATGGCTACACCTTC
CASSYRRADGYTF
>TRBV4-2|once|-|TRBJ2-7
TGTGCCAGCAGCCAAGATTGGGCTAGAGAGTACAATGAGCAGTACTTC
CASSQDWAREYNEQYF
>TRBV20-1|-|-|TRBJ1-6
TGCAGTGCTAGAGTAGGCGGCGGTCGAACAAATTCACCCCTCCACTTT
CSARVGGGRTNSPLHF
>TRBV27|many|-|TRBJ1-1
TGTGCCAGCAGTTTTTACCGGGGGGGGGACACTGAAGCTTTCTTT
CASSFYRGGDTEAFF
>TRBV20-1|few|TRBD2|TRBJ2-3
TGCAGTGCGACCGGACTAGCGGGGGCCCCCAATACGCAGTATTTT
CSATGLAGAPNTQYF
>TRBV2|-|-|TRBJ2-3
TGTGCCAGCTTCCAGACTAGTCGTCTTCCAGATACGCAGTATTTT
CASFQTSRLPDTQYF
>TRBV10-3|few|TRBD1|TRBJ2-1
TGTGCCATCAGTGAGCCGGGACAGAACTCCTACAATGAGCAGTTCTTC
CAISEPGQNSYNEQFF
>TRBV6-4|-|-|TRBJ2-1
TGTGCCCTACTTTCTAGCGAGCAGTTCTTC
CALLSSEQFF
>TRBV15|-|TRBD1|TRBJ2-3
TGTGCCACCAACCAGGACAGGGCAGCGGATACGCAGTATTTT
CATNQDRAADTQYF
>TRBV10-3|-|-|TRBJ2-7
TGTGCCATCAGTGAGGTGTTTGACCACTCCACGGCGGTACGGGACAATGAGCAGTACTTC
CAISEVFDHSTAVRDNEQYF
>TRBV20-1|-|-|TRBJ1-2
TGCAGTGCTAGAACAGTCCATGGCTACACCTTC
CSARTVHGYTF
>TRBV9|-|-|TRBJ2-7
TGTGCCAGCAGCCTTAGAGGTGGGAGCTCCTACAATGAGCAGTACTTC
CASSLRGGSSYNEQYF
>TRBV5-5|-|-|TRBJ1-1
TGTGCCAGCAGCTTGGATCCCAGCCTCGCTGGGAACACTGAAGCTTTCTTT
CASSLDPSLAGNTEAFF
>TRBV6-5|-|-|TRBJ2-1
TGTGCCAGCAGTGACAGCCATTCCTCCTACAATGAGCAGTTCTTC
CASSDSHSSYNEQFF
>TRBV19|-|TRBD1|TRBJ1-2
TGTGCCAGTAGTAAGGGACAGGTCTATGGCTACACCTTC
CASSKGQVYGYTF
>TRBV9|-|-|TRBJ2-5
TGTGCCAGCAGCGTAGATTCAGCAGAGACCCAGTACTTC
CASSVDSAETQYF
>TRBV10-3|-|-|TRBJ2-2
TGTGCCATCAGTGAGTCGGAGGCCGGGGAGCTGTTTTTT
CAISESEAGELFF
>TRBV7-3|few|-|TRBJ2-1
TGTGCCAGCAGCTCTGATTATGGTGAGCAGTTCTTC
CASSSDYGEQFF
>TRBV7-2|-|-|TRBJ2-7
TGTGCCAGCAGCTTGACCGCAGGGTCCTACGAGCAGTACTTC
CASSLTAGSYEQYF
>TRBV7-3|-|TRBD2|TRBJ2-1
TGTGCCAGCAGCCGTAGCGGGAGGTACAATGAGCAGTTCTTC
CASSRSGRYNEQFF
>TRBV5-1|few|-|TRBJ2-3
TGCGCCAGCAGCTTGGATGTGGAATTCACAGATACGCAGTATTTT
CASSLDVEFTDTQYF
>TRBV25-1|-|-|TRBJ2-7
TGTGCCAGCAGTGACGGGTACTTC
CASSDGYF
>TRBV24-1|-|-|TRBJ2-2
TGTGCCACCAGTGATTTGGGGGGCCCCACCGGGGAGCTGTTTTTT
CATSDLGGPTGELFF
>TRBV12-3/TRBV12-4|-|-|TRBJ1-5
TGTGCCAGCAGGCTTGGCACCCTAGGAGGCAATCAGCCCCAGCATTTT
CASRLGTLGGNQPQHF
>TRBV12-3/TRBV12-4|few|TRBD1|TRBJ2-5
TGTGCCAGCAGTCCGGGACAGGGGTTGGAGACCCAGTACTTC
CASSPGQGLETQYF
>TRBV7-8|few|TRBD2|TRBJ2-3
TGTGCCAGCAGCCCCACCGTACGCAAGCTAGCGGGGGGCACAGATACGCAGTATTTT
CASSPTVRKLAGGTDTQYF
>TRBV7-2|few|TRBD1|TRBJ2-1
TGTGCCAGCAGCTTAGCACAGGGGAGCTCCTACAATGAGCAGTTCTTC
CASSLAQGSSYNEQFF
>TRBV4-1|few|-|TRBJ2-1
TGCGCCAGCAGCCAAGTGGGTCAGGGTACCTACAATGAGCAGTTCTTC
CASSQVGQGTYNEQFF
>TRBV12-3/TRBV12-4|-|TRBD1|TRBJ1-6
TGTGCCAGCAGACCCTCCGGACAGGGAAATTCACCCCTCCACTTT
CASRPSGQGNSPLHF
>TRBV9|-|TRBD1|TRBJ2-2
TGTGCCAGCAGCTCTCGGAGACAGGGGGCTCCGAGCACCGGGGAGCTGTTTTTT
CASSSRRQGAPSTGELFF
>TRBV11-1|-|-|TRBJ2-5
TGTGCCAGCAGATCCTATGCCGGGGGCGGATTCGAGACCCAGTACTTC
CASRSYAGGGFETQYF
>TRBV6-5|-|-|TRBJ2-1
TGTGCCAGCAGTTACTCTGGGGGGAGCTCCTACAATGAGCAGTTCTTC
CASSYSGGSSYNEQFF
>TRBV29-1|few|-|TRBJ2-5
TGCAGCGTAGGCCCAGCCCAAGAGACCCAGTACTTC
CSVGPAQETQYF
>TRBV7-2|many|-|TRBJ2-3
TGTGCCAGCAGCTTAGGGAGGCCAGATACGCAGTATTTT
CASSLGRPDTQYF
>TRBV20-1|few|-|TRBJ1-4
TGCAGTACTGGTAGAATGGGAGGCAGGACAACTAATGAAAAACTGTTTTTT
CSTGRMGGRTTNEKLFF
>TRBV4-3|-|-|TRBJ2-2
TGCGCCAGCAGCCAAGTTGTCCCGGGGAACACCGGGGAGCTGTTTTTT
CASSQVVPGNTGELFF
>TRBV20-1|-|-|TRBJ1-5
TGCAGTGCTTCGGACCCAGGGGAGGGTCAGCCCCAGCATTTT
CSASDPGEGQPQHF
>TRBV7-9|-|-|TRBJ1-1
TGTGCCAGCAGTCAACGCGGGGGGCGGATAGGCACTGAAGCTTTCTTT
CASSQRGGRIGTEAFF
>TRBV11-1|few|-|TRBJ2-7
TGTGCCAGCACCGTACATCGAGGAAACGACGAGCAGTACTTC
CASTVHRGNDEQYF
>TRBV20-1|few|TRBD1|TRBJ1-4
TGCAGTGCTAGAGATTGGAGGACAGGGCGCTCAACTAATGAAAAACTGTTTTTT
CSARDWRTGRSTNEKLFF
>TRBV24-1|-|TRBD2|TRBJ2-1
TGTGCCACCAGTGAGGATACTAGCGGGGGCAATGAGCAGTTCTTC
CATSEDTSGGNEQFF
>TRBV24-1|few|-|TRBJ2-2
TGTGCCACCAGTGATCCTACAAAGAACACCGGGGAGCTGTTTTTT
CATSDPTKNTGELFF
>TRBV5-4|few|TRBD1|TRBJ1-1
TGTGCCAGCAGCTTCAACAAGGGGGCCGTGACTGAAGCTTTCTTT
CASSFNKGAVTEAFF
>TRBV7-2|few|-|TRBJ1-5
TGTGCCAGCAGCGAAACTGGTGGTTGGAAGCCCCAGCATTTT
CASSETGGWKPQHF
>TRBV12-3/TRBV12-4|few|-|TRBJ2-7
TGTGCCAGCAGTTTAGGTCTAGGGGGGGGACCCTACGAGCAGTACTTC
CASSLGLGGGPYEQYF